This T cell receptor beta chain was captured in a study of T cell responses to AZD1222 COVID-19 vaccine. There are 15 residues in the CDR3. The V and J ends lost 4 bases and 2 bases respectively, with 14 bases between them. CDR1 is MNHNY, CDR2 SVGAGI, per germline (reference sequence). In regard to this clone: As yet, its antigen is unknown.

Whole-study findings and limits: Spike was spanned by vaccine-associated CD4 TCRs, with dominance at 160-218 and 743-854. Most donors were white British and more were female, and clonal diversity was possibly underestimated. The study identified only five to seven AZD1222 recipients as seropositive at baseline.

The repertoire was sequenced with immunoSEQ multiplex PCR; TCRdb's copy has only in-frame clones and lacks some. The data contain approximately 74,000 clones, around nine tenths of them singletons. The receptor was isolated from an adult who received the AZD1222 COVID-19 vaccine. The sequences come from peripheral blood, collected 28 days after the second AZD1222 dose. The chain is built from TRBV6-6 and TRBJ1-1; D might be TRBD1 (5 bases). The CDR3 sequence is CASSSPGGYNTEAFF. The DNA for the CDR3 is TGTGCCAGCAGTTCCCCTGGGGGATACAACACTGAAGCTTTCTTT.